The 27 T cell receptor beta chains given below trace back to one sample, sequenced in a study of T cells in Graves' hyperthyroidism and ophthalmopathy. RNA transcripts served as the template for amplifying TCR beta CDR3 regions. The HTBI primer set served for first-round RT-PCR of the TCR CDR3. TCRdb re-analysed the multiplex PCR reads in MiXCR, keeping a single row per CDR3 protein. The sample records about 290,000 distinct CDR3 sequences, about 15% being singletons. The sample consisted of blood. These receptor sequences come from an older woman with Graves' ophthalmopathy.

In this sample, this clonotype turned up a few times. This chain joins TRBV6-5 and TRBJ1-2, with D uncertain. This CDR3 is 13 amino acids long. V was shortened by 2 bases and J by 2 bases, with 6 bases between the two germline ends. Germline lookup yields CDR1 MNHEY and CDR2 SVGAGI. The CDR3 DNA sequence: TGTGCCAGCAGTTACCACAGCAACTATGGCTACACCTTC. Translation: CASSYHSNYGYTF.

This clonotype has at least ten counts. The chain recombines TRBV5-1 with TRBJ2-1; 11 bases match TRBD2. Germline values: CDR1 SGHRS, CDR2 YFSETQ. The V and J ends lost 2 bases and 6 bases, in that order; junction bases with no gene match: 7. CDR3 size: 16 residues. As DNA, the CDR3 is TGCGCCAGCAGCTTCCCAACTACTAGCGGGGGCAATGAGCAGTTCTTC. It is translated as CASSFPTTSGGNEQFF.

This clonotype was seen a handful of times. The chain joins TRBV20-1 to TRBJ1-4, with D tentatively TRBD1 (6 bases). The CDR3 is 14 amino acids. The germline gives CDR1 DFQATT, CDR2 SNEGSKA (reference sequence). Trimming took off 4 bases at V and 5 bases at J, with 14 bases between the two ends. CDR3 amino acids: CSATQGGDNEKLFF. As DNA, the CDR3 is TGCAGTGCTACTCAAGGGGGGGACAATGAAAAACTGTTTTTT.

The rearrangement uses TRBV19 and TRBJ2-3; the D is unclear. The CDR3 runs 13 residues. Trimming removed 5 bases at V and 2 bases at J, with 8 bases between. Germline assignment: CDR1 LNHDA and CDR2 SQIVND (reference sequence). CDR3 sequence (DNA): TGTGCCAGTAGTCCAAGACACACAGATACGCAGTATTTT. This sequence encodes CASSPRHTDTQYF.

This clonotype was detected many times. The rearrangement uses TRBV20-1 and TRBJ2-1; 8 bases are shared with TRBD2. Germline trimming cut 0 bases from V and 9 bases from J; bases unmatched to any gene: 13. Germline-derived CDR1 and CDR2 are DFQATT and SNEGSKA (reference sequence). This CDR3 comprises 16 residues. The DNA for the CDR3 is TGCAGTGCTAGAGATCGTTGGGGGACTAGGGTCGGTGAGCAGTTCTTC. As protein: CSARDRWGTRVGEQFF.

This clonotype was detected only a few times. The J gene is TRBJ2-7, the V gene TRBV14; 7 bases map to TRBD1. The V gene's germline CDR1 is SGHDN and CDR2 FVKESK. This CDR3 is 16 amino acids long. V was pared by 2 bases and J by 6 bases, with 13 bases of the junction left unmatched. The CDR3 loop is CASSQTTGILGSEQYF. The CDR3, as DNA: TGTGCCAGCAGCCAAACGACAGGGATCCTAGGCAGCGAGCAGTACTTC. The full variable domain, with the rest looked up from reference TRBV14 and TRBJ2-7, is EAGVTQFPSHSVIEKGQTVTLRCDPISGHDNLYWYRRVMGKEIKFLLHFVKESKQDESGMPNNRFLAERTGGTYSTLKVQPAELEDSGVYFCASSQTTGILGSEQYFGPGTRLTVT.

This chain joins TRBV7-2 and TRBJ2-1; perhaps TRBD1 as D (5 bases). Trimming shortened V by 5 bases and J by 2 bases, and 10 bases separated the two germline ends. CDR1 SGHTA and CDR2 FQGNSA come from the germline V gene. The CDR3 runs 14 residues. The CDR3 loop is CASSPGPAYNEQFF. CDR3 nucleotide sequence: TGTGCCAGCAGCCCAGGGCCCGCCTACAATGAGCAGTTCTTC.

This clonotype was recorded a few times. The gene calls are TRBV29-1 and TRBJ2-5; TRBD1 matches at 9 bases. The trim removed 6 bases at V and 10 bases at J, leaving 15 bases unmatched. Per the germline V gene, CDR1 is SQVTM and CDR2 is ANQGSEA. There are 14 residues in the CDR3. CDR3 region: CSVDRDREGLGQYF. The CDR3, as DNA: TGCAGCGTCGACCGGGACAGGGAGGGTTTGGGCCAGTACTTC.

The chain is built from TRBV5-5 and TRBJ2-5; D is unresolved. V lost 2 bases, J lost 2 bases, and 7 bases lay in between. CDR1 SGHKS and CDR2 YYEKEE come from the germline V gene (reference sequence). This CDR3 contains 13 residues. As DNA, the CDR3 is TGTGCCAGCAGCTTCCACAATCAAGAGACCCAGTACTTC. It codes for CASSFHNQETQYF.

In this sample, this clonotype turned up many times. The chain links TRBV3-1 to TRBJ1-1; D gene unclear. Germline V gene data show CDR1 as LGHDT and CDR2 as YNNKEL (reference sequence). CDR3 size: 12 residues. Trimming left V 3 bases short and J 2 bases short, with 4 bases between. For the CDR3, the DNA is TGTGCCAGCAGCCACTCTAACACTGAAGCTTTCTTT. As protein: CASSHSNTEAFF.

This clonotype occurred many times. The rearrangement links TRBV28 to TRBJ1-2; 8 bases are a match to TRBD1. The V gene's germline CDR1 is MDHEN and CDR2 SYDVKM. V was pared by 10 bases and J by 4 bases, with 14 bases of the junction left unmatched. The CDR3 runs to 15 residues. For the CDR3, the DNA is TGTGCCATTCCCCAGGGGGCGCAACCTGGCTATGGCTACACCTTC. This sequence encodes CAIPQGAQPGYGYTF.

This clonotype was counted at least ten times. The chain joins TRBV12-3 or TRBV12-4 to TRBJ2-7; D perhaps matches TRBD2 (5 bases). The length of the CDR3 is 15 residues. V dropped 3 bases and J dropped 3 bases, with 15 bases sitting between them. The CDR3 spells CASSFYQRGVYEQYF. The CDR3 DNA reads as TGTGCCAGCAGTTTCTATCAACGGGGAGTCTACGAGCAGTACTTC.

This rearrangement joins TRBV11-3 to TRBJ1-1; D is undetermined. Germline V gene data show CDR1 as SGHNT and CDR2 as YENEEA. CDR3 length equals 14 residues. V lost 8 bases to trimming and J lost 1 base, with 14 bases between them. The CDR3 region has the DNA TGTGCCAGCCCCACCGCCCGTCGGAACACTGAAGCTTTCTTT. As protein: CASPTARRNTEAFF.

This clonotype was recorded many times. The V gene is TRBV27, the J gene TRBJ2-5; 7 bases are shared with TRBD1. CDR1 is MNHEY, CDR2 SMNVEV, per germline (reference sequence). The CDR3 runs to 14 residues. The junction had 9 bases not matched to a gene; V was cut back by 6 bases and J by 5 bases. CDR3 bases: TGTGCCAGCAGGCAACACACAGGGGTGGAGACCCAGTACTTC. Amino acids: CASRQHTGVETQYF.

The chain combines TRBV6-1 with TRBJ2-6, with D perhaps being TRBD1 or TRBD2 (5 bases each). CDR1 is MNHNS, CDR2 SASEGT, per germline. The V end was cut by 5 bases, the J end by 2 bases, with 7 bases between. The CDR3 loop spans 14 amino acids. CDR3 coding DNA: TGTGCCAGCAGTTCGGGGCCTGGGGCCAACGTCCTGACTTTC. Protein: CASSSGPGANVLTF.

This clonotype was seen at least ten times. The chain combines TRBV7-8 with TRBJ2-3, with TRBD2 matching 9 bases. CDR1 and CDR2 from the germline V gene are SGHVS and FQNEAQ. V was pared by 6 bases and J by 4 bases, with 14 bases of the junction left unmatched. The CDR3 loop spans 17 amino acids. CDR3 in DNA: TGTGCCAGCAGACCCCCGGGACTAGCCCTACAAGCAGATACGCAGTATTTT. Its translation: CASRPPGLALQADTQYF. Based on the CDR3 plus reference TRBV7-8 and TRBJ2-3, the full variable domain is GAGVSQSPRYKVAKRGQDVALRCDPISGHVSLFWYQQALGQGPEFLTYFQNEAQLDKSGLPSDRFFAERPEGSVSTLKIQRTQQEDSAVYLCASRPPGLALQADTQYFGPGTRLTVL.

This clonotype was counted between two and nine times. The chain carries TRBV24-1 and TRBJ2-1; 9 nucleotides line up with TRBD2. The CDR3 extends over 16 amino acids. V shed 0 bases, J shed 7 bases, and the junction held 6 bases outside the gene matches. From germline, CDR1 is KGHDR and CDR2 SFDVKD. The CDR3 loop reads CATSDLGGRAGNEQFF. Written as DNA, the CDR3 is TGTGCCACCAGTGATTTGGGCGGGAGGGCCGGGAATGAGCAGTTCTTC.

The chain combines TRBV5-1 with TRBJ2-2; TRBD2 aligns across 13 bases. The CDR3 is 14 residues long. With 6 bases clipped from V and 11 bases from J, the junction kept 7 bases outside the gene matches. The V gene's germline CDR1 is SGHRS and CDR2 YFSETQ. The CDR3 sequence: CASTAGTSGVELFF. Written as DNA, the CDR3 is TGCGCCAGCACCGCCGGGACTAGCGGGGTCGAGCTGTTTTTT.

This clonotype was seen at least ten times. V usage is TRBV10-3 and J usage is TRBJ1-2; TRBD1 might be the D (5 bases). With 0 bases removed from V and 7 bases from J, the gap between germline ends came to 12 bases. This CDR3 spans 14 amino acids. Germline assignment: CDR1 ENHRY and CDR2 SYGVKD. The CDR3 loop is CAISESWQGSGYTF. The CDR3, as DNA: TGTGCCATCAGTGAGTCGTGGCAGGGCAGTGGCTACACCTTC.

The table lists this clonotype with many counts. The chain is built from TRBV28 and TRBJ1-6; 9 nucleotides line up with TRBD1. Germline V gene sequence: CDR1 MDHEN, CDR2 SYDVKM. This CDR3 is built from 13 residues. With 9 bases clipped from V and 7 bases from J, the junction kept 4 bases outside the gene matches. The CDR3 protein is CASFDRGNSPLHF. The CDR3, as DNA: TGTGCCAGTTTCGACAGGGGGAATTCACCCCTCCACTTT. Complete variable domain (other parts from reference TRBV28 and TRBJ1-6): DVKVTQSSRYLVKRTGEKVFLECVQDMDHENMFWYRQDPGLGLRLIYFSYDVKMKEKGDIPEGYSVSREKKERFSLILESASTNQTSMYLCASFDRGNSPLHFGNGTRLTVT.

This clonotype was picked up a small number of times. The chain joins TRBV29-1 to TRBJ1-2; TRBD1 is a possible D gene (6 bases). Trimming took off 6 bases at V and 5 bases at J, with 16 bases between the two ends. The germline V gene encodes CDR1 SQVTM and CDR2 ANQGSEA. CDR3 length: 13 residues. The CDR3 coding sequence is TGCAGCGTCCCGGACAGCCACCCTTATGGCTACACCTTC. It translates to CSVPDSHPYGYTF.

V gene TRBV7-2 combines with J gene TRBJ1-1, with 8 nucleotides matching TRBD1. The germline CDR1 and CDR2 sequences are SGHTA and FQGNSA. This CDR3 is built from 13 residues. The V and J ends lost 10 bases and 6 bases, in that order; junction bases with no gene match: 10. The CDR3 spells CANSGGWGAEAFF. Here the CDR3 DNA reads TGTGCCAACTCAGGGGGCTGGGGGGCTGAAGCTTTCTTT.

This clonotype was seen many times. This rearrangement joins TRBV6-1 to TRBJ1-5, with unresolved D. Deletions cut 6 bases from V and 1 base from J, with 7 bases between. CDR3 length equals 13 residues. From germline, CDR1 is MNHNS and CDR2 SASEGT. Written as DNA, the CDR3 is TGTGCCAGCAGCAGACTGAGCAATCAGCCCCAGCATTTT. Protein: CASSRLSNQPQHF.

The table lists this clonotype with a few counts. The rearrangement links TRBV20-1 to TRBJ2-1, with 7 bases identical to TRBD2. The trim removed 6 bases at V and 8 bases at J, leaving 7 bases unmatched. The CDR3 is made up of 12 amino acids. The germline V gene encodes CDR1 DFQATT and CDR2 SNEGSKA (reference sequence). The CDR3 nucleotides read TGCAGTGCGGGGGGGGTCGTCGATGAGCAGTTCTTC. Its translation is CSAGGVVDEQFF.

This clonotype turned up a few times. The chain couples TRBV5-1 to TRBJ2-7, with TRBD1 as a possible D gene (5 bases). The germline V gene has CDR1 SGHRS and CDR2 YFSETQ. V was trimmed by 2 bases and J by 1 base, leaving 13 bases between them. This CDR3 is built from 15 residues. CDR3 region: CASSFRAGPSYEQYF. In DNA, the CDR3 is TGCGCCAGCAGCTTTAGGGCAGGGCCATCCTACGAGCAGTACTTC.

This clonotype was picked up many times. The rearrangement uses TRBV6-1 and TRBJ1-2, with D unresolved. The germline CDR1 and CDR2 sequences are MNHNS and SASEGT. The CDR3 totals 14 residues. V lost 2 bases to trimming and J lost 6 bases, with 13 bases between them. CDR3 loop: CASSESGRGNGYTF. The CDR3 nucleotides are TGTGCCAGCAGTGAATCTGGACGCGGGAATGGCTACACCTTC.

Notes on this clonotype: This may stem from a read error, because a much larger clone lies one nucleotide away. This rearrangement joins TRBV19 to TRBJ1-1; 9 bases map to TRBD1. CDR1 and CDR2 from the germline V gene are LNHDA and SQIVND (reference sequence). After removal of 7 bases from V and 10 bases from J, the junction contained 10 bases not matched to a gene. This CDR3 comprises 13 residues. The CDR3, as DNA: TGTGCCAGTACCCACCGGGACAGGGTTGGAGCTTTCTTT. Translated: CASTHRDRVGAFF.